This T cell receptor (beta chain) was captured in a study of blood T cell repertoires in COVID-19. Germline V gives CDR1 WNHNN, CDR2 SYGVQD (reference sequence). The CDR3 contains 14 residues. V lost 2 bases to trimming and J lost 4 bases; unmatched junction nucleotides: 1. The method was immunoSEQ multiplex PCR; TCRdb's version includes in-frame clones alone and lacks a portion of them. The data hold some 200,000 clones, with roughly 88% observed a single time. Sequencing input: peripheral blood. The TCR was taken from a human donor in a cohort sampled during active COVID-19. This chain links TRBV10-1 with TRBJ2-3; 9 nucleotides align to TRBD1. CDR3 sequence (DNA): TGCGCCAGCAGTGAGGACAGGGGGGCAGATACGCAGTATTTT. It encodes CASSEDRGADTQYF.